The clone carrying this T cell receptor beta chain was counted at least ten times. Its antigen is unknown. This record comes from a study of T-cell memory formation after mild COVID-19. Study results and caveats: Of the contracting clones, CD4+ ones lay mainly in CM and EM, and CD8+ ones in EMRA. Some clones that responded turned up in pre-infection memory, which suggests that cross-reactive memory joined in. Clones from the second wave (peaking day 37) had unconfirmed SARS-CoV-2 specificity.

5'RACE primed from the constant segment yielded TCR alpha and TCR beta cDNA libraries bearing sample barcodes and UMIs. TCRdb re-called the 5' RACE reads with MiXCR, one entry per CDR3 protein. The repertoire consists of 250,000 to 300,000 distinct CDR3 sequences, with roughly 8% occurring once and the leading ten covering approximately 23%. CDR1 MNHEY and CDR2 SVGEGT come from the germline V gene. Trimming left V 6 bases short and J 2 bases short, with 13 bases between. This CDR3 region has 14 residues. Sequencing was performed on PBMCs or a T cell subset sorted from them (not recorded which). J is TRBJ1-2 and V is TRBV6-2 or TRBV6-3; no clear D. The TCR comes from a man between 18 and 35 years old who had mild COVID-19 (a few samples of this study predate the infection). Cell type and time point are not known. CDR3 amino acids: CASRTMRTNYGYTF. The CDR3 nucleotides read TGTGCCAGCAGAACCATGCGCACCAACTATGGCTACACCTTC.